Following are 20 T cell receptor beta chains from one sample sequenced in a study of cytomegalovirus exposure and HLA in healthy donors. The primer mix had 60 Vbeta and 13 Jbeta primers. The data were produced by immunoSEQ multiplex PCR, yet TCRdb's version contains in-frame clones alone and is incomplete. Here the sample spans 150,000 to 200,000 clones, approximately 79% being singletons. The source material was PBMCs. The receptors derive from a woman aged 45-65 years in good health and CMV-seropositive.

This clone was recorded only once. This chain connects TRBV5-1 to TRBJ1-6, with TRBD1 matching over 8 bases. Trimming cost V 5 bases and J 9 bases; bases outside gene matches: 7. CDR1 is SGHRS and CDR2 is YFSETQ in the germline V gene. The CDR3 consists of 14 residues. CDR3 nucleotides: TGCGCCAGCAGTAGGACAGGGAGGATTTCACCCCTCCACTTT. Its protein product is CASSRTGRISPLHF.

The chain carries TRBV4-3 and TRBJ2-1, with D hard to call. This CDR3 comprises 17 residues. CDR1 and CDR2 (germline): LGHNA, YSLEER. V lost 1 base to trimming and J lost 2 bases, with 15 bases between them. CDR3 DNA sequence: TGCGCCAGCAGCCAAGTTACATATAACCCACCCTACAATGAGCAGTTCTTC. It is translated as CASSQVTYNPPYNEQFF.

This clone appeared a few times. The chain recombines TRBV9 with TRBJ2-7; a weak D match, TRBD2 (5 bases). The germline V gene has CDR1 SGDLS and CDR2 YYNGEE. Trimming removed 3 bases from V and 3 bases from J, with 7 bases in between. The CDR3 is made up of 12 amino acids. The CDR3 reads CASSGGGYEQYF. The CDR3 DNA reads as TGTGCCAGCAGCGGCGGAGGCTACGAGCAGTACTTC.

This chain links TRBV6-5 with TRBJ2-5, with 8 bases that match TRBD2. Germline V CDR1 and CDR2: MNHEY, SVGAGI. The CDR3 spans 15 residues. The V segment lost 0 bases and the J segment 5 bases; nucleotides outside the gene matches: 5. Here the CDR3 reads CASSYSIREGETQYF. In nucleotides, the CDR3 is TGTGCCAGCAGTTACTCGATTCGGGAGGGGGAGACCCAGTACTTC.

The rearrangement joins TRBV27 to TRBJ2-3; 13 bases are a match to TRBD2. Germline V gives CDR1 MNHEY, CDR2 SMNVEV (reference sequence). The J segment lost 3 bases and the V segment lost 2 bases, leaving 5 bases of the junction unmatched. The length of the CDR3 is 17 residues. The CDR3: CASSLGGLAGLTDTQYF. The DNA for the CDR3 is TGTGCCAGCAGTTTAGGGGGACTAGCGGGGTTGACAGATACGCAGTATTTT.

The gene calls are TRBV19 and TRBJ1-1; no definite D call. Germline V gene sequence: CDR1 LNHDA, CDR2 SQIVND (reference sequence). CDR3 length: 15 residues. V dropped 0 bases and J dropped 0 bases, with 8 bases sitting between them. The CDR3 DNA follows: TGTGCCAGTAGTATAGAAGCGAGGATGAACACTGAAGCTTTCTTT. It encodes CASSIEARMNTEAFF.

V and J are TRBV7-8 and TRBJ2-2, with a possible D match to TRBD1 (6 bases). This CDR3 comprises 14 residues. Germline V gives CDR1 SGHVS, CDR2 FQNEAQ. Trimming took off 8 bases at V and 1 base at J, with 11 bases between the two ends. The CDR3 region has the DNA TGTGCCAGCGGAGCGGACAGGAACACCGGGGAGCTGTTTTTT. Its protein product is CASGADRNTGELFF.

In its sample, this clone was seen a few times. Written as DNA, the CDR3 is TGTGCCAGCAGTTATCGAGAGGGGAACACTGAAGCTTTCTTT. Residues: CASSYREGNTEAFF. The V gene is TRBV6-5, the J gene TRBJ1-1; D is ambiguous. Germline CDR1 and CDR2: MNHEY and SVGAGI. This CDR3 is built from 14 residues. V shed 3 bases and J shed 1 base, with 9 bases lying between them.

The chain recombines TRBV10-3 with TRBJ1-1; 7 bases fit TRBD1. CDR1 and CDR2 (germline): ENHRY, SYGVKD. V gave up 6 bases and J gave up 4 bases; unmatched junction bases: 14. The CDR3 length is 16 residues. CDR3 loop: CAISFPPGGPVTEAFF. CDR3 DNA sequence: TGTGCCATCAGCTTCCCGCCAGGGGGTCCAGTCACTGAAGCTTTCTTT.

The gene calls are TRBV4-2 and TRBJ2-1; 9 nucleotides align to TRBD2. The CDR3 runs to 18 residues. Germline V lookup: CDR1 LGHNA, CDR2 YNFKEQ. The junction had 10 bases not matched to a gene; V was cut back by 4 bases and J by 0 bases. In DNA form, the CDR3 reads TGTGCCAGCAGCCGAAAAGCTAGCGGGGATAACTCCTACAATGAGCAGTTCTTC. Its translation is CASSRKASGDNSYNEQFF.

This clone showed up just once. The chain is built from TRBV5-4 and TRBJ1-3; TRBD1 might be the D (5 bases). Trimming removed 0 bases at V and 2 bases at J, with 6 bases between. Germline CDR1 and CDR2: SGHNT and YYREEE (reference sequence). The CDR3 has 14 residues. CDR3 sequence (DNA): TGTGCCAGCAGCTTGGTAGGGGCTGGAAACACCATATATTTT. Translating it yields CASSLVGAGNTIYF.

The chain combines TRBV9 with TRBJ1-3; 8 nucleotides align to TRBD1. CDR3 length equals 15 residues. CDR1 and CDR2 (germline): SGDLS, YYNGEE. The junction had 7 bases not matched to a gene; V was cut back by 4 bases and J by 4 bases. In DNA, the CDR3 is TGTGCCAGCAGCCCCCAGGGGGCCGCGGGAAACACCATATATTTT. Translating gives CASSPQGAAGNTIYF.

The genes are TRBV4-1 and TRBJ2-7; D perhaps matches TRBD2 (6 bases). The germline V gene encodes CDR1 MGHRA and CDR2 YSYEKL. V was trimmed by 4 bases and J by 6 bases, leaving 13 bases between them. The CDR3 is 13 residues long. The CDR3 DNA sequence: TGCGCCAGCAGCCCCGGGCGGGGTGGCGAGCAGTACTTC. Translating it yields CASSPGRGGEQYF.

The CDR3 loop reads CASSLGGQGRYGYTF. CDR3 sequence (DNA): TGTGCCAGCAGCTTGGGGGGACAGGGTCGGTATGGCTACACCTTC. This sequence joins TRBV5-8 and TRBJ1-2; 9 nucleotides align to TRBD1. Germline CDR1 is SGHTS and CDR2 is YDEGEE. Trimming at V came to 0 bases and at J to 5 bases, leaving 5 bases not matched to a gene. CDR3 size: 15 residues.

The chain carries TRBV19 and TRBJ2-3; TRBD2 is a possible D gene (7 bases). This CDR3 is built from 15 residues. V shed 1 base and J shed 5 bases, with 13 bases lying between them. Germline-derived CDR1 and CDR2 are LNHDA and SQIVND (reference sequence). The CDR3 DNA sequence: TGTGCCAGTAGTATAGTTAGGGGAGGGGGAGATACGCAGTATTTT. Translating it yields CASSIVRGGGDTQYF.

The chain links TRBV4-2 to TRBJ1-2, with 9 bases that match TRBD1. The CDR3 has 17 residues. Germline CDR1 reads LGHNA; CDR2 reads YNFKEQ. V gave up 0 bases and J gave up 5 bases; unmatched junction bases: 10. The CDR3 DNA follows: TGTGCCAGCAGCCAAGACGCGACAGCCGGGACAGGGTATGGCTACACCTTC. It is translated as CASSQDATAGTGYGYTF.

The V gene is TRBV13, the J gene TRBJ2-1; D is perhaps TRBD1 (7 bases). Trimming left V 5 bases short and J 4 bases short, with 12 bases between. This CDR3 is 14 amino acids long. Germline loops: CDR1 PRHDT, CDR2 FYEKMQ (reference sequence). CDR3: CASSQGGRYNEQFF. The CDR3 nucleotides are TGTGCCAGCAGCCAGGGGGGCCGATACAATGAGCAGTTCTTC.

V gene TRBV27 combines with J gene TRBJ1-1; the D gene is possibly TRBD1 (6 bases). With 1 base removed from V and 4 bases from J, the gap between germline ends came to 22 bases. Germline-derived CDR1 and CDR2 are MNHEY and SMNVEV (reference sequence). The CDR3 is 18 amino acids. The chain's CDR3 is CASSLYGTGNGGSTEAFF. CDR3 DNA: TGTGCCAGCAGTTTATATGGCACAGGGAACGGGGGGAGCACTGAAGCTTTCTTT.

V is TRBV9 and J is TRBJ1-1; D not resolved. The CDR3 has 15 residues. CDR1 is SGDLS, CDR2 YYNGEE, per germline. Trimming removed 0 bases at V and 6 bases at J, with 15 bases between. The DNA of the CDR3 is TGTGCCAGCAGCGTAGGTCCCGACTATTTGTCTGAAGCTTTCTTT. The encoded protein is CASSVGPDYLSEAFF.

The V gene is TRBV6-5, the J gene TRBJ1-6; TRBD1 matches at 7 bases. Looked up from germline, CDR1 is MNHEY and CDR2 is SVGAGI. The CDR3 spans 16 residues. Unmatched junction bases numbered 8, after V lost 2 bases and J lost 7 bases. The CDR3 nucleotides read TGTGCCAGCAGTTACACAAGACAGGGAGGAAATTCACCCCTCCACTTT. Translating gives CASSYTRQGGNSPLHF.